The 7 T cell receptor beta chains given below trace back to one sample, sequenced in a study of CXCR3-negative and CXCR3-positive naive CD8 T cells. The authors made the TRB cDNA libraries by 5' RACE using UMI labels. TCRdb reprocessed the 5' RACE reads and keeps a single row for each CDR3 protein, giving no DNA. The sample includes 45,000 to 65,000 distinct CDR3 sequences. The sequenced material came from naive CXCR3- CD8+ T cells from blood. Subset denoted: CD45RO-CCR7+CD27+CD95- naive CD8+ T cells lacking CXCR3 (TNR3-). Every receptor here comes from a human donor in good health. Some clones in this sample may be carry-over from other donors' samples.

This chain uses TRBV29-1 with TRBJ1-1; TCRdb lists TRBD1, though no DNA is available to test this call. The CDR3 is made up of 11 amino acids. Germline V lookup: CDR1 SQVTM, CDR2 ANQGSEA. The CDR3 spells CSVRQVTEAFF.

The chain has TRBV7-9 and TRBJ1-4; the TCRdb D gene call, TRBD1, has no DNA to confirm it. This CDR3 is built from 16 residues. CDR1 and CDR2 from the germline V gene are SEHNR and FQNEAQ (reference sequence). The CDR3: CASSPRPTGTDEKLFF.

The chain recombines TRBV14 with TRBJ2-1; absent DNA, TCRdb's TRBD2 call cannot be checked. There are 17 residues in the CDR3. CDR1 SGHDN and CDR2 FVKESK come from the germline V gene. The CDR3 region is CASSPRLAGGPDNEQFF.

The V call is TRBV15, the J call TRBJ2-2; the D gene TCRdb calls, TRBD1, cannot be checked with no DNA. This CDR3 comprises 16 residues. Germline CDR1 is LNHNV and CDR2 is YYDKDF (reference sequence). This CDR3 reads CATSSSPRRSTGELFF.

CDR3 residues: CSVANLNSPLHF. The chain combines TRBV29-1 with TRBJ1-6. Germline CDR1 and CDR2: SQVTM and ANQGSEA. The CDR3 contains 12 residues. Variable domain in full (rest from reference TRBV29-1 and TRBJ1-6): SAVISQKPSRDICQRGTSLTIQCQVDSQVTMMFWYRQQPGQSLTLIATANQGSEATYESGFVIDKFPISRPNLTFSTLTVSNMSPEDSSIYLCSVANLNSPLHFGNGTRLTVT.

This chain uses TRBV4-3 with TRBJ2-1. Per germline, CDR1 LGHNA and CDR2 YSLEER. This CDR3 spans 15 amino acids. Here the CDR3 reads CASSQDQGIIDEQFF.

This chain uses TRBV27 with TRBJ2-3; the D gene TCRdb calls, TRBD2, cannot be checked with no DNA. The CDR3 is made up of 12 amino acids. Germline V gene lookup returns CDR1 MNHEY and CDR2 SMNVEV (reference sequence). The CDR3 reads CASSWDYHTQYF.